The present T cell receptor beta chain was sequenced within a study of blood T cells in healthy people across ages. A second about 7 to 11 cycle PCR used barcoded and J-beta primers. TCRdb itself ran the 5' RACE reads through MiXCR, one entry per CDR3 protein. The sample carries 1.5 million to 1.9 million distinct CDR3 sequences, roughly two fifths recorded once. CDR1 is MNHEY and CDR2 is SVGEGT in the germline V gene. This CDR3 has 13 amino acids. Trimming pared 6 bases from V and 9 bases from J, leaving 12 bases between. The table lists this clonotype with a few counts. This TCR was recovered from a woman aged 18-29 years in good health. The chain is built from TRBV6-2 or TRBV6-3 and TRBJ1-6, with a possible D match to TRBD1 (6 bases). Specimen: blood. The CDR3 bases are TGTGCCAGCAGGAGACAGGAAGTTTCACCCCTCCACTTT. Encoded protein: CASRRQEVSPLHF.